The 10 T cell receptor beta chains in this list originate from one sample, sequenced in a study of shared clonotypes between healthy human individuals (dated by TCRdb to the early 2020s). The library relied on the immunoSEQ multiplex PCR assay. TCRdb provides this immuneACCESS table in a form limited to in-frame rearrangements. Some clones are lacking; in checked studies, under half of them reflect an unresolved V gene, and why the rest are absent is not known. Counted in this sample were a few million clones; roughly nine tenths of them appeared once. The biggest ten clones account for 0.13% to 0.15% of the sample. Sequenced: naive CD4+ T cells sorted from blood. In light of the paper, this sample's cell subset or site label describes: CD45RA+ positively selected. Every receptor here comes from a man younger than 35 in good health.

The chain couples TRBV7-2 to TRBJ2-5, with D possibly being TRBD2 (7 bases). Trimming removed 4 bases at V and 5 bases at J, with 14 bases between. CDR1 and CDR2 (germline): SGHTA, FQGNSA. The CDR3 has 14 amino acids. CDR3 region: CASSSLRGGETQYF. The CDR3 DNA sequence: TGTGCCAGCAGCTCCCTGAGGGGGGGTGAGACCCAGTACTTC.

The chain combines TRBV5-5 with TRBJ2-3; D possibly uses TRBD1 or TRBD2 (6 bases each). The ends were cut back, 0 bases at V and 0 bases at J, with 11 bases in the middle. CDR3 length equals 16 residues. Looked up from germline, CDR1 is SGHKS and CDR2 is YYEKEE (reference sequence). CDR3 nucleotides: TGTGCCAGCAGCTTGGAAGGGGGGCAAAGCACAGATACGCAGTATTTT. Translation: CASSLEGGQSTDTQYF.

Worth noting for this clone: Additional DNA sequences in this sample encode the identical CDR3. CDR3 sequence: CASSLQGSGNTIYF. The CDR3 bases are TGTGCCAGCAGCTTACAGGGGTCTGGAAACACCATATATTTT. The chain links TRBV2 to TRBJ1-3; 7 nucleotides line up with TRBD1. V was clipped by 6 bases and J by 1 base; unmatched bases: 3. This CDR3 is built from 14 residues. Germline values: CDR1 SNHLY, CDR2 FYNNEI.

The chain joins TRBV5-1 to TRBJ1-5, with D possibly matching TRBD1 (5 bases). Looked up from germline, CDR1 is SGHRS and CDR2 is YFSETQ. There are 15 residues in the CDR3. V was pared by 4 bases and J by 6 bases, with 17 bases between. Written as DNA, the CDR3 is TGCGCCAGCAGCCCGTCAGGGAGTCAAGGTCAGCCCCAGCATTTT. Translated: CASSPSGSQGQPQHF.

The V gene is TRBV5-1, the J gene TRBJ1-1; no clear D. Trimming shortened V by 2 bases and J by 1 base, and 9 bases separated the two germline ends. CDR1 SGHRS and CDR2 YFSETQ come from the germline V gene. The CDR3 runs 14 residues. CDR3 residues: CASSFGRQNTEAFF. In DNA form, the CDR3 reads TGCGCCAGCAGCTTTGGGAGGCAGAACACTGAAGCTTTCTTT.

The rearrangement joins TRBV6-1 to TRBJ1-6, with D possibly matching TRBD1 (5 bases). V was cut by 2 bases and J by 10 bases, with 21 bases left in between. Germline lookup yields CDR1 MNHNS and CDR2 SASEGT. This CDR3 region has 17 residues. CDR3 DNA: TGTGCCAGCAGTGAACTTCGGGACCTAGGGCCGGGGTCACCCCTCCACTTT. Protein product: CASSELRDLGPGSPLHF.

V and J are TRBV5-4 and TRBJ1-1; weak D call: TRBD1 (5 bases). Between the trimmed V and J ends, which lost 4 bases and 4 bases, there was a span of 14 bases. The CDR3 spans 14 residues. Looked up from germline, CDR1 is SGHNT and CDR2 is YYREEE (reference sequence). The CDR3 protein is CASSPGGGSTEAFF. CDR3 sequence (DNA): TGTGCCAGCAGCCCGGGTGGGGGTAGCACTGAAGCTTTCTTT.

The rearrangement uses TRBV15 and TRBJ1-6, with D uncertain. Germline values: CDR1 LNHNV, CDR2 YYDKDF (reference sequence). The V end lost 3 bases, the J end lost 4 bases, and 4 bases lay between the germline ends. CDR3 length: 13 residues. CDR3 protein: CATSSRYNSPLHF. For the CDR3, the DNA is TGTGCCACCAGCAGTCGGTATAATTCACCCCTCCACTTT.

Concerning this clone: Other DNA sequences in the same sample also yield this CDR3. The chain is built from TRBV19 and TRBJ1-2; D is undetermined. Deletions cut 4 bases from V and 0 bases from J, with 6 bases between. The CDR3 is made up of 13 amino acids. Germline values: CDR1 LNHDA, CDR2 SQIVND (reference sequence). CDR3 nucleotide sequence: TGTGCCAGTAGTACAGGACCTAACTATGGCTACACCTTC. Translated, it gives CASSTGPNYGYTF.

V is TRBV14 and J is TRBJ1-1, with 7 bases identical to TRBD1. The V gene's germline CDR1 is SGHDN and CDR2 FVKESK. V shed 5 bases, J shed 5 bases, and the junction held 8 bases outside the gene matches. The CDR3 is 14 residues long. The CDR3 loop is CASSTRQGPTEAFF. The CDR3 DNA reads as TGTGCCAGCAGCACCCGACAGGGCCCAACTGAAGCTTTCTTT.